This entry lists 31 T cell receptor beta chains sequenced from one sample in a study of cytomegalovirus exposure and HLA in healthy donors. TCRdb's table, derived via immunoSEQ multiplex PCR, lists solely in-frame clones and lacks some. Of 350,000 or so clones in the sample, 80% to 90% were seen once. Specimen: PBMCs. The receptors were gathered from a woman aged 18-35 years in good health and CMV-seronegative.

This clone has a handful of counts. This chain uses TRBV7-6 with TRBJ2-7; 7 bases match TRBD2. Trimming at V came to 5 bases and at J to 0 bases, leaving 4 bases not matched to a gene. CDR1 is SGHVS and CDR2 is FNYEAQ in the germline V gene. The CDR3 runs 14 residues. The CDR3 coding sequence is TGTGCCAGCAGCCAAGGACTAGGCTCCTACGAGCAGTACTTC. This codes for CASSQGLGSYEQYF.

This clone occurred a few times. The CDR3 reads CASSSGGWGEKLFF. The CDR3, as DNA: TGTGCCAGCTCTTCGGGGGGCTGGGGTGAAAAACTGTTTTTT. The chain uses TRBV27 and TRBJ1-4; perhaps TRBD1 as D (6 bases). Trimming pared 8 bases from V and 7 bases from J, leaving 17 bases between. CDR3 size: 14 residues. The germline gives CDR1 MNHEY, CDR2 SMNVEV (reference sequence).

This sequence joins TRBV11-2 and TRBJ2-7, with 10 positions matching TRBD2. The ends lost 1 base at V and 0 bases at J; junction bases unmatched: 3. Germline CDR1 and CDR2: SGHAT and FQNNGV. This CDR3 region has 16 residues. The CDR3 sequence: CASSLGLAGASYEQYF. The CDR3 nucleotides are TGTGCCAGCAGCTTAGGGCTAGCGGGAGCCTCCTACGAGCAGTACTTC.

The chain couples TRBV7-3 to TRBJ2-2; D possibly corresponds to TRBD1 (6 bases). Germline CDR1 reads SGHTA; CDR2 reads FQGTGA. This CDR3 is built from 16 residues. The germline V and J ends were trimmed by 1 base and 3 bases, with 12 bases remaining between them. The CDR3 sequence is CASSLRTALDTGELFF. CDR3 DNA: TGTGCCAGCAGCTTAAGGACAGCGCTCGACACCGGGGAGCTGTTTTTT.

The rearrangement joins TRBV15 to TRBJ2-5; the D is unclear. CDR3 length equals 17 residues. V lost 1 base and J lost 5, with 20 bases in between. The germline V gene encodes CDR1 LNHNV and CDR2 YYDKDF (reference sequence). The CDR3 here is CATSRVSSPWSSETQYF. The CDR3 DNA follows: TGTGCCACCAGCAGAGTCTCGAGCCCTTGGTCGAGTGAGACCCAGTACTTC.

This sequence joins TRBV5-5 and TRBJ2-7; 7 bases fit TRBD2. Unmatched junction bases numbered 16, after V lost 4 bases and J lost 0 bases. CDR3 length: 18 residues. Germline V CDR1 and CDR2: SGHKS, YYEKEE (reference sequence). The DNA for the CDR3 is TGTGCCAGCAGCGCCCCAGGACAACTCTGGGAGGGCTCCTACGAGCAGTACTTC. It encodes CASSAPGQLWEGSYEQYF.

This chain connects TRBV15 to TRBJ2-7; TRBD1 aligns across 9 bases. The trim removed 5 bases at V and 2 bases at J, leaving 4 bases unmatched. Germline assignment: CDR1 LNHNV and CDR2 YYDKDF (reference sequence). This CDR3 comprises 14 residues. Here the CDR3 DNA reads TGTGCCACCAGCGATGGGACAGGGACCTACGAGCAGTACTTC. It codes for CATSDGTGTYEQYF.

The chain combines TRBV7-8 with TRBJ2-7; TRBD2 is a possible D gene (6 bases). Trimming cost V 5 bases and J 2 bases, with 19 bases left between them. CDR1 and CDR2 (germline): SGHVS, FQNEAQ. CDR3 length: 16 amino acids. The CDR3 nucleotides read TGTGCCAGCAGCAATCCGCAGGGCGGGGATGCCTACGAGCAGTACTTC. It codes for CASSNPQGGDAYEQYF.

V is TRBV7-8 and J is TRBJ1-5, with 10 bases that match TRBD1. Trimming removed 5 bases from V and 7 bases from J; junction bases left unmatched: 14. This CDR3 spans 17 amino acids. Looked up from germline, CDR1 is SGHVS and CDR2 is FQNEAQ. The CDR3 DNA reads TGTGCCAGCAGCGCGCGAAGGGACAGGGGAGGACGACAGCCCCAGCATTTT. Its protein is CASSARRDRGGRQPQHF.

In regard to this clone: One end of the junction does not line up with germline, which may come from a read error. The genes are TRBV9 and TRBJ2-3, with 7 bases matching TRBD1. CDR3 size: 15 residues. The germline CDR1 and CDR2 sequences are SGDLS and YYNGEE. Here the CDR3 reads CASSVAGGSTDTQYF. The CDR3 nucleotides read TGTGCTAGCAGCGTAGCAGGGGGATCCACAGATACGCAGTATTTT.

This chain links TRBV5-1 with TRBJ1-1, with D possibly being TRBD1 (5 bases). Germline V gene lookup returns CDR1 SGHRS and CDR2 YFSETQ. The CDR3 is made up of 14 amino acids. V lost 2 bases and J lost 0, with 8 bases in between. The CDR3 is CASSFGGLNTEAFF. The CDR3 nucleotides read TGCGCCAGCAGCTTTGGGGGGTTGAACACTGAAGCTTTCTTT.

The chain carries TRBV7-9 and TRBJ2-1; the D gene is possibly TRBD2 (6 bases). V gave up 1 base and J gave up 0 bases, with 16 bases separating them. The CDR3 runs 18 residues. Per germline, CDR1 SEHNR and CDR2 FQNEAQ (reference sequence). The CDR3 DNA is TGTGCCAGCAGCTTAGTAGGTAGCTCCGGGGGCTCCTACAATGAGCAGTTCTTC. Encoded protein: CASSLVGSSGGSYNEQFF.

The chain has TRBV29-1 and TRBJ2-1, with a possible D match to TRBD2 (5 bases). The CDR3 is 14 amino acids. Per germline, CDR1 SQVTM and CDR2 ANQGSEA. Trimming pared 5 bases from V and 0 bases from J, leaving 11 bases between. For the CDR3, the DNA is TGCAGCGTTTGGCCGGGATACTCCTACAATGAGCAGTTCTTC. Translated, it gives CSVWPGYSYNEQFF.

The V and J genes are TRBV4-1 and TRBJ1-4; the match to TRBD1 covers 10 bases. Germline CDR1 and CDR2: MGHRA and YSYEKL. The length of the CDR3 is 19 residues. V shed 2 bases, J shed 2 bases, and the junction held 11 bases outside the gene matches. The CDR3, as DNA: TGCGCCAGCAGCCAACCTCCGGGACAGGGGCGGGTTACTAATGAAAAACTGTTTTTT. Translation gives CASSQPPGQGRVTNEKLFF.

This clone was seen only a few times. DNA for the CDR3: TGTGCCAGCAGTGACCTCCAGGGTAAGAATGAGCAGTTCTTC. This codes for CASSDLQGKNEQFF. The V gene is TRBV6-4, the J gene TRBJ2-1, with D possibly matching TRBD1 (5 bases). The germline V and J ends were trimmed by 2 bases and 7 bases, with 12 bases remaining between them. The V gene's germline CDR1 is MRHNA and CDR2 SNTAGT. This CDR3 has 14 amino acids.

The rearrangement joins TRBV27 to TRBJ1-1; possibly TRBD1 for D (6 bases). Germline CDR1 MNHEY, CDR2 SMNVEV (reference sequence). V was shortened by 0 bases and J by 4 bases, with 6 bases between the two germline ends. The CDR3 is made up of 13 amino acids. As DNA, the CDR3 is TGTGCCAGCAGTTTATCGGGGGCCACTGAAGCTTTCTTT. This gives the protein CASSLSGATEAFF.

The V gene is TRBV2, the J gene TRBJ2-1; TRBD2 matches at 13 bases. This CDR3 contains 15 residues. The V and J ends lost 6 bases and 6 bases, in that order; junction bases with no gene match: 5. Germline V CDR1 and CDR2: SNHLY, FYNNEI. CDR3 DNA sequence: TGTGCCAGCAGGTTCGGACTAGCGGGAGTCAATGAGCAGTTCTTC. Translating it yields CASRFGLAGVNEQFF.

This chain connects TRBV7-2 to TRBJ2-3; D might be TRBD2 (6 bases). This CDR3 has 15 amino acids. Germline-derived CDR1 and CDR2 are SGHTA and FQGNSA. Trimming shortened V by 5 bases and J by 3 bases, and 15 bases separated the two germline ends. The CDR3 sequence is CASSPPGGPTDTQYF. In DNA form, the CDR3 reads TGTGCCAGCAGCCCACCTGGAGGGCCTACAGATACGCAGTATTTT.

The V call is TRBV5-4, the J call TRBJ1-2, with 9 bases aligning to TRBD1. The germline V gene encodes CDR1 SGHNT and CDR2 YYREEE (reference sequence). V shed 7 bases and J 5 bases; nucleotides not matched to a gene: 9. The CDR3 length is 14 residues. CDR3 protein: CASGSQGAWYGYTF. The DNA of the CDR3 is TGTGCCAGCGGATCACAGGGGGCTTGGTATGGCTACACCTTC. The full variable domain, completed using reference TRBV5-4 and TRBJ1-2, is ETGVTQSPTHLIKTRGQQVTLRCSSQSGHNTVSWYQQALGQGPQFIFQYYREEENGRGNFPPRFSGLQFPNYSSELNVNALELDDSALYLCASGSQGAWYGYTFGSGTRLTVV.

The gene calls are TRBV28 and TRBJ2-4; 15 nucleotides match TRBD2. Germline V gene lookup returns CDR1 MDHEN and CDR2 SYDVKM. The CDR3 loop spans 17 amino acids. Trimming at V came to 6 bases and at J to 6 bases, leaving 9 bases not matched to a gene. The CDR3 DNA reads as TGTGCCAGCAGCCCTGGGACTAGCGGGAGGACGCGAAACATTCAGTACTTC. Its translation: CASSPGTSGRTRNIQYF.

The genes are TRBV13 and TRBJ2-7; D perhaps matches TRBD2 (5 bases). V was clipped by 3 bases and J by 6 bases, with 12 bases between them. The CDR3 sequence is 13 residues long. Germline V lookup: CDR1 PRHDT, CDR2 FYEKMQ (reference sequence). CDR3 in DNA: TGTGCCAGCAGCTTGCAGGAGGTAGGCGAGCAGTACTTC. Translated, it gives CASSLQEVGEQYF.

The chain carries TRBV7-6 and TRBJ2-6, with TRBD1 as a possible D gene (5 bases). Trimming pared 5 bases from V and 0 bases from J, leaving 14 bases between. The germline V gene has CDR1 SGHVS and CDR2 FNYEAQ. This CDR3 has 17 residues. CDR3 protein: CASSVQDAGSGANVLTF. CDR3 in DNA: TGTGCCAGCAGCGTACAGGACGCAGGCTCTGGGGCCAACGTCCTGACTTTC.

This clone was seen just once. This chain uses TRBV5-1 with TRBJ2-7; D is unclear. This CDR3 has 14 residues. The V end was cut by 4 bases, the J end by 0 bases, with 11 bases between. CDR1 is SGHRS and CDR2 is YFSETQ in the germline V gene. CDR3 sequence reads: CASSPQAASYEQYF. In DNA form, the CDR3 reads TGCGCCAGCAGCCCCCAGGCAGCCTCCTACGAGCAGTACTTC.

The V call is TRBV4-3, the J call TRBJ1-2; tentative D call: TRBD1 (5 bases). The V gene's germline CDR1 is LGHNA and CDR2 YSLEER. V was shortened by 1 base and J by 5 bases, with 14 bases between the two germline ends. This CDR3 is built from 15 residues. CDR3 residues: CASSQGSQVGYGYTF. As DNA, the CDR3 is TGCGCCAGCAGCCAAGGATCACAGGTCGGTTATGGCTACACCTTC.

To note about this clone: Additional DNA sequences in this sample encode the identical CDR3. CDR3 loop: CATSRETGGNNQPQHF. The CDR3 coding sequence is TGTGCCACCAGCAGAGAGACAGGGGGCAACAATCAGCCCCAGCATTTT. The rearrangement links TRBV15 to TRBJ1-5; TRBD1 matches 10 bases. Germline trimming cut 0 bases from V and 3 bases from J; bases unmatched to any gene: 2. The CDR3 has 16 residues. Germline V gene lookup returns CDR1 LNHNV and CDR2 YYDKDF (reference sequence).

The chain links TRBV4-1 to TRBJ2-2, with 7 positions matching TRBD2. Germline CDR1 and CDR2: MGHRA and YSYEKL. The length of the CDR3 is 16 residues. V gave up 1 base and J gave up 5 bases; unmatched junction bases: 7. The CDR3 region has the DNA TGCGCCAGCAGCCAAGCTAGCGGACCTTTTACCGGGGAGCTGTTTTTT. It is translated as CASSQASGPFTGELFF.

This chain uses TRBV5-1 with TRBJ1-2; 8 positions match TRBD1. V dropped 0 bases and J dropped 4; count of bases not matched to a gene: 2. The CDR3 is 14 amino acids. Germline V gene sequence: CDR1 SGHRS, CDR2 YFSETQ. This CDR3 reads CASSLGQGRYGYTF. Here the CDR3 DNA reads TGCGCCAGCAGCTTGGGACAGGGGCGCTATGGCTACACCTTC.

The chain is built from TRBV4-3 and TRBJ2-7; 9 positions agree with TRBD2. The CDR3 extends over 15 amino acids. Trimming took 4 bases from V and 5 from J; bases not matched to a gene: 9. Germline-derived CDR1 and CDR2 are LGHNA and YSLEER. Here the CDR3 reads CASSLSGSDPHEQYF. CDR3 nucleotide sequence: TGCGCCAGCAGCCTTAGCGGGAGTGACCCCCACGAGCAGTACTTC.

This clone was observed once. The V and J genes are TRBV5-4 and TRBJ2-7; 10 nucleotides agree with TRBD2. With 4 bases clipped from V and 0 bases from J, the junction kept 4 bases outside the gene matches. Germline values: CDR1 SGHNT, CDR2 YYREEE (reference sequence). CDR3 length equals 15 residues. DNA for the CDR3: TGTGCCAGCAGCCAAGCTAGCGGGAGCTCCTACGAGCAGTACTTC. Protein product: CASSQASGSSYEQYF.

This chain joins TRBV10-1 and TRBJ2-1; 8 positions match TRBD2. Trimming removed 4 bases from V and 4 bases from J; junction bases left unmatched: 3. Germline CDR1 is WNHNN and CDR2 is SYGVQD (reference sequence). This CDR3 contains 14 residues. DNA of the CDR3: TGCGCCAGCAGTGGGGTAGCGGGGTACAATGAGCAGTTCTTC. Translating it yields CASSGVAGYNEQFF.

V usage is TRBV28 and J usage is TRBJ1-2; D perhaps matches TRBD1 (5 bases). Trimming shortened V by 3 bases and J by 8 bases, and 16 bases separated the two germline ends. Looked up from germline, CDR1 is MDHEN and CDR2 is SYDVKM. The CDR3 loop spans 14 amino acids. CDR3 sequence: CASSFRSRDGGYTF. CDR3 DNA: TGTGCCAGCAGTTTTCGATCCAGGGATGGAGGCTACACCTTC.